This TCR beta chain appears in the sequencing data of a study of T cell repertoires in cytomegalovirus infection. Study-level points and caveats: Carriers of CMV plus the relevant HLA were identified by cumulative public TCR beta family frequency.

V gave up 3 bases and J gave up 2 bases, with 8 bases separating them. The germline CDR1 and CDR2 sequences are SGHNT and YENEEA. This CDR3 contains 13 residues. TCRdb reprocessed the reads with MiXCR, giving one entry per CDR3 protein. The sample lists 900,000 to 950,000 distinct CDR3 sequences, around 30% occurring once. As concerns this clonotype: No antigen is known for it.

The genes are TRBV11-3 and TRBJ2-7, with unresolved D. The source is a human donor in good health (CMV status not recorded). Some clones in this sample may be carry-over from other donors' samples. Material: cultured CD8+ T cells from PBMCs, obtained from culture after CMV antigen stimulation. CDR3 coding DNA: TGTGCCAGCAGCTTGTGGCCAGCCTACGAGCAGTACTTC. This sequence encodes CASSLWPAYEQYF.